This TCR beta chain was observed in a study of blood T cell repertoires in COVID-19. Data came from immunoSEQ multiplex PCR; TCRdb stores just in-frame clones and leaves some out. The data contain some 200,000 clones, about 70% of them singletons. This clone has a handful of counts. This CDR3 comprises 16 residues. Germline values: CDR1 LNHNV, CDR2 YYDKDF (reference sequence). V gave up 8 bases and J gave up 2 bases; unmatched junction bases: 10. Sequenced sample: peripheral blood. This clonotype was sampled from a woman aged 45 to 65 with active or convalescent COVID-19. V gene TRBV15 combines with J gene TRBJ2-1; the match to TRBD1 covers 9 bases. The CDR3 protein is CATARVGTGTYNEQFF. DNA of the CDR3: TGTGCCACCGCCCGAGTAGGGACAGGGACCTACAATGAGCAGTTCTTC.